This TCR beta chain comes out of a study of blood T cell repertoires in COVID-19. What the recovered Cohort 3 donors had was two negative PCRs, clearance, or symptom resolution. The data were produced by immunoSEQ multiplex PCR, yet TCRdb's version contains in-frame clones alone and is incomplete. Found here are about 180,000 clones, 70% to 85% of them singletons; the top ten hold 12% to 15%. The CDR3 is 12 amino acids. Germline V CDR1 and CDR2: MDHEN, SYDVKM. The V segment lost 6 bases and the J segment 2 bases; nucleotides outside the gene matches: 0. The rearrangement links TRBV28 to TRBJ2-5; 7 bases map to TRBD2. The sample consisted of PBMCs or T cells enriched from blood (not recorded which). This clonotype was sampled from a man aged 50-60 years who had recovered from COVID-19. CDR3 sequence reads: CASRLAQETQYF. Written as DNA, the CDR3 is TGTGCCAGCAGACTAGCGCAAGAGACCCAGTACTTC.